A selection of T cell receptor beta chains follows, all from one sample in a study of cytomegalovirus exposure and HLA in healthy donors. Assay: immunoSEQ multiplex PCR; the TCRdb copy retains only in-frame clones and omits some. The sample consists of roughly 150,000 clones, around 87% of them appearing once. The source material was PBMCs. The receptor source for this set is a man between 18 and 35 years old in good health and CMV-seropositive. The CDR3 runs from the conserved cysteine through the conserved F or W. The order of the fields is V gene, clone size, J gene, D gene, CDR3 DNA, CDR3 protein. D genes are given only for firm matches. For some rows the clone size is stated as once, few or many, or as a class when expanded; others skip it.

>TRBV10-2|once|TRBJ1-2|-
TGCGCCAGCAGTGAGCCCGGGAGGATTAACTATGGCTACACCTTC
CASSEPGRINYGYTF
>TRBV5-1|-|TRBJ2-7|TRBD2
TGCGCCAGCTCCTTAGCGGGAGACCCTTACGAGCAGTACTTC
CASSLAGDPYEQYF
>TRBV6-1|-|TRBJ2-1|-
TGTGCCAGCAGTATCGGGAGACAGTCCTACAATGAGCAGTTCTTC
CASSIGRQSYNEQFF
>TRBV4-2|-|TRBJ2-6|-
TGTGCCAGCAGCCAAGGGGCGTCTGGGGCCAACGTCCTGACTTTC
CASSQGASGANVLTF
>TRBV5-1|-|TRBJ2-3|-
TGCGCCAGCAGCCTAAAAAACCGGGACAACTGCACAGATACGCAGTATTTT
CASSLKNRDNCTDTQYF
>TRBV6-4|-|TRBJ2-3|-
TGTGCCAGCAGTCAGGGTCGCGACACAGATACGCAGTATTTT
CASSQGRDTDTQYF
>TRBV19|-|TRBJ2-5|-
TGTGCCAGTACCCGAGGCCTTACGGACCAAGAGACCCAGTACTTC
CASTRGLTDQETQYF
>TRBV5-1|-|TRBJ2-7|TRBD2
TGCGCCAGCAGCTTGGGGGACGTGACTAGCGGGGGGTTCTCCTACGAGCAGTACTTC
CASSLGDVTSGGFSYEQYF
>TRBV12-5|once|TRBJ2-1|-
TGTGCTAGTGGTTTGGTACTTACCTGGCAGAGGCGAACGTCCTACAATGAGCAGTTCTTC
CASGLVLTWQRRTSYNEQFF
>TRBV11-2|-|TRBJ1-5|TRBD1
TGTGCCAGCAGCTTAGGGACAGGGAACAATCAGCCCCAGCATTTT
CASSLGTGNNQPQHF
>TRBV19|-|TRBJ2-7|TRBD2
TGTGCCAGTAGTATTAGCGGGAGGCTTTACGAGCAGTACTTC
CASSISGRLYEQYF
>TRBV19|-|TRBJ1-1|TRBD1
TGTGCCAGTAGCCTGGGACAGACCTACACTGAAGCTTTCTTT
CASSLGQTYTEAFF
>TRBV10-3|-|TRBJ2-7|-
TGTGCCATCTCGGGAGATTCCTACGAGCAGTACTTC
CAISGDSYEQYF
>TRBV10-3|-|TRBJ2-1|TRBD2
TGTGCCATCAGTAGGACTAGCGGGGGGGCCTCCTACAATGAGCAGTTCTTC
CAISRTSGGASYNEQFF
>TRBV11-2|few|TRBJ2-7|-
TGTGCCAGCAGCTTATACCGGGGATCCTACGAGCAGTACTTC
CASSLYRGSYEQYF
>TRBV7-8|few|TRBJ2-2|TRBD2
TGTGCCAGCAGCTTACTAGCGGGGGGGACCGGGGAGCTGTTTTTT
CASSLLAGGTGELFF
>TRBV28|-|TRBJ1-2|TRBD1
TGTGCCAGCAGGACTCCGGGACAGGGGCTCGGGGGAGGCTACACCTTC
CASRTPGQGLGGGYTF
>TRBV6-5|few|TRBJ2-2|-
TGTGCCAGCAGCCTCACTACTCGGGCCGGGGAGCTGTTTTTT
CASSLTTRAGELFF
>TRBV12-2|once|TRBJ2-7|-
TGTGCAAGTCGCCCCGTAGCGGGGGAAACCTACGAGCAGTACTTC
CASRPVAGETYEQYF
>TRBV7-2|-|TRBJ2-7|-
TGTGCCAGCACCCTTGGAGCCTGGCGCGAGCAGTACTTC
CASTLGAWREQYF
>TRBV5-1|-|TRBJ2-1|-
TGCGCCAGCAGCCCACCCCGGGACTCCTACAATGAGCAGTTCTTC
CASSPPRDSYNEQFF
>TRBV6-5|once|TRBJ2-7|-
TGTGCCAGCGGGTCGGGCAGGGCTAGCTCCTACGAGCAGTACTTC
CASGSGRASSYEQYF